A selection of T cell receptor beta chains follows, all from one sample in a study of blood T cell repertoires in COVID-19. Repertoires were generated with immunoSEQ multiplex PCR, while TCRdb's copy carries only in-frame clones and drops some. This table holds about 63,000 clones, around four fifths found once. The sample comprised peripheral blood. Receptors originate from a human donor in a cohort sampled during active COVID-19. Each CDR3 is given with its conserved first and last residue. Each record gives: CDR3 length, D gene, clone size, V gene, J gene, CDR3 protein, CDR3 DNA. The D gene is left open where the match is weak. The size of a clone is reported for some rows only, either as once, few or many, or as a class for expanded clones.

16,TRBD2,NA,TRBV5-1,TRBJ2-3,CASSTLPSGDTDTQYF,TGCGCCAGCAGCACCCTCCCTAGCGGCGACACAGATACGCAGTATTTT
16,NA,NA,TRBV11-3,TRBJ2-1,CASSSRTAANYNEQFF,TGTGCCAGCAGCTCCCGAACAGCGGCTAATTACAATGAGCAGTTCTTC
15,NA,once,TRBV9,TRBJ2-1,CASSVGQGGNNEQFF,TGTGCCAGCAGCGTAGGGCAGGGGGGTAACAATGAGCAGTTCTTC
11,NA,NA,TRBV6-5,TRBJ2-1,CASSRRDEQFF,TGTGCCAGCAGTCGGAGGGATGAGCAGTTCTTC
16,TRBD2,once,TRBV9,TRBJ2-3,CASSPRGLGSTDTQYF,TGTGCCAGCAGCCCGAGAGGACTAGGCTCCACAGATACGCAGTATTTT
15,TRBD1,NA,TRBV10-3,TRBJ2-7,CAISADTGGPYEQYF,TGTGCCATCAGTGCCGATACAGGGGGCCCCTACGAGCAGTACTTC
14,TRBD1,NA,TRBV5-1,TRBJ2-7,CASSGGQGTYEQYF,TGCGCCAGCAGCGGGGGACAGGGAACCTACGAGCAGTACTTC
14,NA,NA,TRBV15,TRBJ1-1,CATSVEGDGTEAFF,TGTGCCACCAGCGTCGAGGGGGACGGCACTGAAGCTTTCTTT
16,TRBD2,NA,TRBV7-8,TRBJ2-7,CASSRGTSGIRYEQYF,TGTGCCAGCAGCCGAGGGACTAGCGGGATTCGATACGAGCAGTACTTC
11,NA,few,TRBV3-1/TRBV3-2,TRBJ1-2,CASSQTGGYTF,TGTGCCAGCAGCCAGACAGGAGGCTACACCTTC
13,NA,few,TRBV4-3,TRBJ1-1,CASCKWRNTEAFF,TGCGCCAGCTGTAAATGGAGGAACACTGAAGCTTTCTTT
14,NA,few,TRBV7-8,TRBJ2-7,CASSLGPGSYEQYF,TGTGCCAGCAGCTTAGGTCCCGGCTCCTACGAGCAGTACTTC
15,NA,NA,TRBV11-2,TRBJ1-5,CASSPQGIGNQPQHF,TGTGCCAGCAGCCCACAGGGAATTGGCAATCAGCCCCAGCATTTT
15,NA,NA,TRBV19,TRBJ1-3,CASSIGDSAGNTIYF,TGTGCCAGTAGTATTGGGGATAGCGCAGGAAACACCATATATTTT
17,TRBD1,NA,TRBV9,TRBJ2-6,CASSGQGLFSGANVLTF,TGTGCCAGCAGCGGACAGGGTCTATTCTCTGGGGCCAACGTCCTGACTTTC
15,NA,once,TRBV28,TRBJ1-5,CASSLDYLGNQPQHF,TGTGCCAGCAGCCTCGACTATCTCGGCAATCAGCCCCAGCATTTT
15,NA,few,TRBV7-6,TRBJ1-1,CASSFEDGVNTEAFF,TGTGCCAGCAGCTTTGAGGATGGAGTAAACACTGAAGCTTTCTTT
15,TRBD1,NA,TRBV6-5,TRBJ2-7,CASSYNQRQGAEQYF,TGTGCCAGCAGTTACAACCAAAGACAGGGGGCCGAGCAGTACTTC
14,TRBD1,NA,TRBV5-6,TRBJ2-7,CASSLLGTGFEQYF,TGTGCCAGCAGCCTACTCGGGACAGGGTTTGAGCAGTACTTC
14,TRBD1,NA,TRBV3-1/TRBV3-2,TRBJ2-1,CASSLGQGANEQFF,TGTGCCAGCAGCCTTGGACAGGGGGCGAATGAGCAGTTCTTC
14,NA,NA,TRBV7-9,TRBJ2-5,CASSLAERRETQYF,TGTGCCAGCAGCTTAGCGGAGAGGAGGGAGACCCAGTACTTC
15,TRBD1,NA,TRBV19,TRBJ2-7,CASSSPTGGIAEQYF,TGTGCCAGTAGTTCTCCGACAGGGGGTATCGCCGAGCAGTACTTC
16,TRBD2,NA,TRBV11-2,TRBJ2-3,CASSLVLAGAADTQYF,TGTGCCAGCAGCTTAGTGCTAGCGGGAGCGGCAGATACGCAGTATTTT